The next 18 T cell receptor beta chains were all read from a single sample in a study of shared clonotypes between healthy human individuals. The table came from immunoSEQ multiplex PCR; TCRdb's copy has only in-frame clones and leaves some out. The sample yields millions of clones, about 95% seen once. Naive CD8 cells were CD45RO-negative, positively selected for CCR7, excluding terminally differentiated effector memory CD45RA+ cells. Sequenced sample: naive CD8+ T cells sorted from blood. The receptors here all came from a man younger than 30 in good health.

The V gene is TRBV9, the J gene TRBJ1-3; 7 positions match TRBD1. Germline V gene lookup returns CDR1 SGDLS and CDR2 YYNGEE. CDR3 length: 17 amino acids. Trimming at V came to 5 bases and at J to 0 bases, leaving 11 bases not matched to a gene. For the CDR3, the DNA is TGTGCCAGCAGGGCGGAGGGGGCAGGGGACTCTGGAAACACCATATATTTT. As protein: CASRAEGAGDSGNTIYF.

About this clone itself: The junction departs from germline at one end; a sequencing error may be responsible. This chain's CDR3 is CASSSVTMKTEAFF. The DNA of the CDR3 is TGTGCCAGCAGTTCGGTGACTATGAAGACTGAAGCTTTCTTT. The V and J genes are TRBV6-6 and TRBJ1-1, with D unclear. The CDR3 totals 14 residues. Germline CDR1 MNHNY, CDR2 SVGAGI (reference sequence).

The chain has TRBV25-1 and TRBJ1-3; D gene unclear. The V gene's germline CDR1 is MGHDK and CDR2 SYGVNS. V shed 5 bases and J shed 4 bases, with 12 bases lying between them. The CDR3 sequence is 14 residues long. The DNA for the CDR3 is TGTGCCAGCAGTCCCCCCGCTCGGGGAAACACCATATATTTT. It yields the protein CASSPPARGNTIYF.

The V call is TRBV6-1, the J call TRBJ2-2; D call uncertain. CDR3 size: 12 residues. Trimming pared 11 bases from V and 5 bases from J, leaving 12 bases between. Germline CDR1 is MNHNS and CDR2 is SASEGT. CDR3 in amino acids: CAGRKLTGELFF. CDR3 DNA sequence: TGTGCCGGACGGAAGTTAACCGGGGAGCTGTTTTTT.

This chain uses TRBV14 with TRBJ2-7, with D perhaps matching TRBD2 (6 bases). From germline, CDR1 is SGHDN and CDR2 FVKESK. The CDR3 consists of 16 residues. V shed 0 bases and J shed 0 bases, with 12 bases lying between them. DNA of the CDR3: TGTGCCAGCAGCCAAGACGCTAGCGCCAACTCCTACGAGCAGTACTTC. Protein sequence: CASSQDASANSYEQYF.

The V call is TRBV2, the J call TRBJ2-1; D remains ambiguous. V lost 6 bases to trimming and J lost 0 bases, with 6 bases between them. Germline assignment: CDR1 SNHLY and CDR2 FYNNEI. The CDR3 has 13 amino acids. For the CDR3, the DNA is TGTGCCAGCAGAGGATACTCCTACAATGAGCAGTTCTTC. This encodes CASRGYSYNEQFF.

V is TRBV5-6 and J is TRBJ1-2; the match to TRBD1 covers 8 bases. J gave up 7 bases and V 3 bases, and 2 bases lay outside the gene matches. CDR3 length: 12 amino acids. Germline CDR1 SGHDT, CDR2 YYEEEE. CDR3 in DNA: TGTGCCAGCAGCTCAGGGGGCGTTGGCTACACCTTC. Protein sequence: CASSSGGVGYTF.

This chain joins TRBV15 and TRBJ2-3; D gene unclear. Germline loops: CDR1 LNHNV, CDR2 YYDKDF (reference sequence). The CDR3 runs 15 residues. Trimming stripped 5 bases from V and 0 bases from J, with 12 bases between. The CDR3 region is CATSLGQESTDTQYF. Here the CDR3 DNA reads TGTGCCACCAGCCTGGGCCAAGAGAGCACAGATACGCAGTATTTT.

This chain joins TRBV7-9 and TRBJ2-1, with TRBD2 matching 7 bases. This CDR3 has 16 residues. The germline gives CDR1 SEHNR, CDR2 FQNEAQ (reference sequence). V trimming: 3 bases; J trimming: 5 bases; junction bases outside the gene matches: 10. The CDR3 nucleotides are TGTGCCAGCAGCTTTGCAGCGGGGCGTAGGCACAATGAGCAGTTCTTC. It encodes CASSFAAGRRHNEQFF.

The J gene is TRBJ1-6, the V gene TRBV4-1; D is ambiguous. The germline V gene encodes CDR1 MGHRA and CDR2 YSYEKL. The CDR3 consists of 13 residues. With 4 bases removed from V and 6 bases from J, the gap between germline ends came to 7 bases. The CDR3 loop is CASSPAVNSPLHF. The DNA of the CDR3 is TGCGCCAGCAGCCCAGCAGTTAATTCACCCCTCCACTTT.

As regards this clone: The same CDR3 can be traced to other DNA sequences in this sample. For the CDR3, the DNA is TGTGCCAGCAGCTTGGAACTAGCGGGAGACAATGAGCAGTTCTTC. Its translation: CASSLELAGDNEQFF. This sequence joins TRBV5-6 and TRBJ2-1, with 11 bases matching TRBD2. Germline V gene data show CDR1 as SGHDT and CDR2 as YYEEEE. This CDR3 has 15 amino acids. The ends lost 0 bases at V and 5 bases at J; junction bases unmatched: 1.

The V and J genes are TRBV7-6 and TRBJ2-1, with 8 nucleotides matching TRBD1. The V gene end was trimmed by 4 bases and the J gene end by 5 bases; junction bases not matched to a gene: 13. CDR1 and CDR2 from the germline V gene are SGHVS and FNYEAQ. This CDR3 region has 17 residues. The CDR3 protein is CASSWPRTGRQNNEQFF. CDR3 coding DNA: TGTGCCAGCAGCTGGCCGCGGACAGGGCGGCAAAACAATGAGCAGTTCTTC.

The genes are TRBV30 and TRBJ1-2; D remains ambiguous. From germline, CDR1 is GTSNPN and CDR2 SVGIG (reference sequence). The CDR3 has 15 residues. V dropped 1 base and J dropped 4 bases, with 16 bases sitting between them. DNA of the CDR3: TGTGCCTGGAGTGAGGCGGTGGGCTACCTCTATGGCTACACCTTC. This translates into CAWSEAVGYLYGYTF.

The V and J genes are TRBV29-1 and TRBJ1-2, with TRBD1 as a possible D gene (5 bases). This CDR3 has 12 residues. Germline V gives CDR1 SQVTM, CDR2 ANQGSEA. With 3 bases removed from V and 3 bases from J, the gap between germline ends came to 8 bases. DNA for the CDR3: TGCAGCGTTGACGGGGCACACTATGGCTACACCTTC. It codes for CSVDGAHYGYTF.

The chain recombines TRBV7-9 with TRBJ1-2; no clear D gene. CDR1 and CDR2 (germline): SEHNR, FQNEAQ (reference sequence). V lost 7 bases to trimming and J lost 0 bases, with 12 bases between them. The CDR3 loop spans 14 amino acids. Here the CDR3 DNA reads TGTGCCAGCACGGACGGCCGGCCTAACTATGGCTACACCTTC. Its translation is CASTDGRPNYGYTF.

This clone was recorded only once. The chain couples TRBV4-3 to TRBJ2-7; weak D call: TRBD2 (7 bases). Between the trimmed V and J ends, which lost 2 bases and 2 bases, there was a span of 13 bases. This CDR3 region has 15 residues. Germline V gene lookup returns CDR1 LGHNA and CDR2 YSLEER. CDR3 protein: CASSQIGGEPYEQYF. The CDR3 region has the DNA TGCGCCAGCAGCCAAATAGGGGGGGAGCCCTACGAGCAGTACTTC.

The gene calls are TRBV6-1 and TRBJ2-1; D not certain. Trimming removed 0 bases from V and 13 bases from J, with 7 bases in between. CDR1 is MNHNS, CDR2 SASEGT, per germline. The CDR3 has 11 residues. CDR3 in DNA: TGTGCCAGCAGTGAAGCGGACGAACAGTTCTTC. It is translated as CASSEADEQFF.

The rearrangement links TRBV30 to TRBJ2-7; TRBD1 is a possible D gene (6 bases). Trimming shortened V by 3 bases and J by 6 bases, and 15 bases separated the two germline ends. CDR1 GTSNPN and CDR2 SVGIG come from the germline V gene (reference sequence). The CDR3 consists of 13 residues. DNA for the CDR3: TGTGCCTGGAGCCGGGACACTGGTGCCGAGCAGTACTTC. Amino acid sequence: CAWSRDTGAEQYF. Supplemented by reference TRBV30 and TRBJ2-7, the full variable domain reads SQTIHQWPATLVQPVGSPLSLECTVEGTSNPNLYWYRQAAGRGLQLLFYSVGIGQISSEVPQNLSASRPQDRQFILSSKKLLLSDSGFYLCAWSRDTGAEQYFGPGTRLTVT.